This T cell receptor (beta chain) was retrieved from a study of OX40 agonist ivuxolimab in advanced cancers. Study-wide background: Three individuals attained partial responses, comprising one hepatocellular carcinoma case and two cutaneous melanoma cases. Study results and limitations: In the 0.1 to 3.0 mg/kg range, CD4+ and CD8+ blood T cells had expanded clonally by week 6. Low clonal expansion, among the lowest seen, marked partial responders at 0.1-3.0 mg/kg.

A word on this clone: Antigen unknown.

V was clipped by 5 bases and J by 4 bases; unmatched bases: 8. CDR1 and CDR2 from the germline V gene are SGDLS and YYNGEE. The CDR3 has 15 amino acids. Repertoires were generated with immunoSEQ multiplex PCR, while TCRdb's copy carries only in-frame clones and drops some. The table shows tens of thousands of clones, with 70% to 90% occurring only once. Patients with autoimmune history or systemic immunosuppression were excluded. Material: CD4+ or CD8+ T cells sorted from blood, obtained in a trial of the OX40 agonist ivuxolimab. The receptor was isolated from an adult with an advanced solid tumor such as melanoma, head and neck, liver or kidney cancer. The gene calls are TRBV9 and TRBJ1-3, with TRBD1 matching over 8 bases. CDR3 nucleotide sequence: TGTGCCAGCAGACAAGGACAGGGCCCGGGAAACACCATATATTTT. This gives the protein CASRQGQGPGNTIYF.